A selection of T cell receptor beta chains follows, all from one sample in a study of T cells in Graves' hyperthyroidism and ophthalmopathy. Using its own MiXCR run on the multiplex PCR reads, TCRdb lists one record per CDR3 protein. The sample includes approximately 370,000 distinct CDR3 sequences, roughly 17% of them seen just once. Sequencing input: blood. The receptors were gathered from a woman aged 30 to 39 with Graves' hyperthyroidism that later progressed to Graves' ophthalmopathy. The CDR3 runs from the conserved cysteine through the conserved F or W. Fields, in order: J gene, D gene, V gene, clone size, CDR3 DNA, CDR3 protein. D genes are given only for firm matches. Clone size appears in some rows only: once, few, many, or a class for an expanded clone.

TRBJ2-5 | NA | TRBV3-1 | many | TGTGCCAGCAGCCAAGTCCCCCAAGAGACCCAGTACTTC | CASSQVPQETQYF
TRBJ2-4 | NA | TRBV2 | many | TGTGCCAGCAGTCTGGACAGTGCCAAAAACATTCAGTACTTC | CASSLDSAKNIQYF
TRBJ2-7 | NA | TRBV7-2 | NA | TGTGCCAGCAGCTTAAGCCGGAGCGAAGCCTACGAGCAGTACTTC | CASSLSRSEAYEQYF
TRBJ2-5 | NA | TRBV2 | many | TGTGCCAGCACCCGGACGCGGAATAACCAAGAGACCCAGTACTTC | CASTRTRNNQETQYF
TRBJ2-7 | TRBD2 | TRBV12-3/TRBV12-4 | many | TGTGCCAGCAGTTTAGCGCGGGGGACGCAGTACTTC | CASSLARGTQYF
TRBJ2-1 | NA | TRBV27 | many | TGTGCCAGCAGTTTATTCCTGGTACCAAGCCCATACAATGAGCAGTTCTTC | CASSLFLVPSPYNEQFF
TRBJ1-1 | TRBD1 | TRBV20-1 | NA | TGCAGTGCTGGGCCTACCCGGGACAGGCGTCTTTGGTTGGCTTTCTTT | CSAGPTRDRRLWLAFF
TRBJ1-5 | NA | TRBV3-1 | few | TGTGCCAGCAGCCAGGCGGGGCACGGGCAGCCCCAGCATTTT | CASSQAGHGQPQHF
TRBJ1-3 | NA | TRBV28 | many | TGTGCCAGCAGTACAGGATACTCTGGAAACACCATATATTTT | CASSTGYSGNTIYF
TRBJ2-7 | TRBD1 | TRBV12-3/TRBV12-4 | few | TGTGCCAGCAGTGGTCACAGGGGGGACGAGCAGTACTTC | CASSGHRGDEQYF
TRBJ2-1 | NA | TRBV10-1 | NA | TGCGCCAGCAGTGACGGTGTATGGTTCGATGAGCAGTTCTTC | CASSDGVWFDEQFF
TRBJ1-2 | NA | TRBV30 | NA | TGTGCATGTCAGGAGAACTATGGCTACACCTTC | CACQENYGYTF
TRBJ2-5 | NA | TRBV10-2 | many | TGCGCCAGCAGCCTCTACGGTTTGGAAGAGACCCAGTACTTC | CASSLYGLEETQYF
TRBJ1-6 | TRBD1 | TRBV6-6 | many | TGTGCCAGCAGTTACCGACCCATGACAGGGGTTAGCAATTCACCCCTCCACTTT | CASSYRPMTGVSNSPLHF
TRBJ1-1 | TRBD1 | TRBV27 | many | TGTGCCAGCAGTACCTACAGGGGTGGCACTGAAGCTTTCTTT | CASSTYRGGTEAFF
TRBJ1-2 | NA | TRBV7-9 | NA | TGTGCCAGCAGCCCCCTCTTAGGGGCTCATGGCTACACCTTC | CASSPLLGAHGYTF
TRBJ2-2 | NA | TRBV4-1 | many | TGCGCCAGCAGCCTCCTACCTAGGGGGGCGGGCACCGGGGAGCTGTTTTTT | CASSLLPRGAGTGELFF
TRBJ1-2 | NA | TRBV28 | many | TGTGCCAGCAGTTACCGGGCCTTCTCGAACTATGGCTACACCTTC | CASSYRAFSNYGYTF
TRBJ1-5 | TRBD1 | TRBV28 | many | TGTGCCAGCAGTTTAAACCGACAGGGACCCCAGCATTTT | CASSLNRQGPQHF
TRBJ2-7 | NA | TRBV29-1 | few | TGCAGCGTTGAAGATGAGGACAAATCCTACGAGCAGTACTTC | CSVEDEDKSYEQYF
TRBJ2-7 | NA | TRBV28 | few | TGTGCCAGCACCTTAGCCCACGAGCAGTACTTC | CASTLAHEQYF
TRBJ2-1 | NA | TRBV19 | many | TGTGCCAGTAGAAGCGGAAGCAGCTCCTACAATGAGCAGTTCTTC | CASRSGSSSYNEQFF
TRBJ2-7 | NA | TRBV4-2 | many | TGTGCCAGCAGCCAAGATAGTCCAGGGTCTTCCTACGAGCAGTACTTC | CASSQDSPGSSYEQYF
TRBJ2-7 | TRBD1 | TRBV6-1 | NA | TGTGCCAGCAGTGAAGCGACAGGGAGCTCCTACGAGCAGTACTTC | CASSEATGSSYEQYF
TRBJ2-1 | NA | TRBV4-1 | NA | TGCGCCAGCAGCCAAGAAGGGTCGGGCTACAATGAGCAGTTCTTC | CASSQEGSGYNEQFF
TRBJ2-7 | TRBD1 | TRBV5-1 | many | TGCGCCAGCAGCCCATTCCCGGACAGGGAATACTCCTACGAGCAGTACTTC | CASSPFPDREYSYEQYF